This T cell receptor (beta chain) was identified in a study of T cell repertoires in cytomegalovirus infection. Study details: From public TCR beta signatures came an indication of both CMV infection and matching HLA type. General study points: Cumulative public TCR beta family frequency identified carriers of CMV plus the relevant HLA. The ex vivo response showed dominance by HLA-C-restricted CMV-specific TCR beta clonotypes.

In TCRdb, the reads were re-called with MiXCR into one record per CDR3 protein. The sample contains some 300,000 distinct CDR3 sequences, around 15% of which appear only once. In this sample, this clonotype turned up many times. Its specificity is not known. The material sequenced was PBMCs. The origin of this receptor is a human donor in good health (CMV status not recorded). Some clones in this sample may be carry-over from other donors' samples.

CDR3 in amino acids: CASSRSYSYEQYF. The CDR3 nucleotides are TGTGCCAGCAGCCGATCATACTCCTACGAGCAGTACTTC. The chain employs TRBV7-2 and TRBJ2-7; D gene ambiguous. Germline V gene sequence: CDR1 SGHTA, CDR2 FQGNSA. CDR3 length: 13 amino acids. Trimming removed 5 bases from V and 0 bases from J, with 8 bases in between.